A single sample gave rise to the 2 T cell receptor beta chains below, sequenced in a study of cytomegalovirus exposure and HLA in healthy donors. PCR used 60 Vbeta primers and 13 Jbeta primers. Profiled with immunoSEQ multiplex PCR; TCRdb holds only in-frame clones, not every one. Of approximately 220,000 clones listed, approximately 83% are singletons. The sample was PBMCs. The receptors were gathered from a boy aged 2-9 years in good health and CMV-seronegative.

This sequence joins TRBV7-9 and TRBJ2-5, with TRBD1 identical over 9 bases. The J segment lost 5 bases and the V segment lost 5 bases, leaving 9 bases of the junction unmatched. Germline CDR1 is SEHNR and CDR2 is FQNEAQ (reference sequence). CDR3 length: 15 amino acids. CDR3 region: CASSRGQGGGETQYF. The CDR3 coding sequence is TGTGCCAGCAGCCGGGGACAGGGTGGAGGGGAGACCCAGTACTTC.

V is TRBV19 and J is TRBJ1-1; TRBD1 matches at 7 bases. Trimming cost V 4 bases and J 0 bases; bases outside gene matches: 2. The CDR3 consists of 14 residues. CDR1 is LNHDA and CDR2 is SQIVND in the germline V gene (reference sequence). This CDR3 reads CASSTRGMNTEAFF. CDR3 sequence (DNA): TGTGCCAGTAGTACCAGGGGGATGAACACTGAAGCTTTCTTT. The full variable domain, completed using reference TRBV19 and TRBJ1-1, is DGGITQSPKYLFRKEGQNVTLSCEQNLNHDAMYWYRQDPGQGLRLIYYSQIVNDFQKGDIAEGYSVSREKKESFPLTVTSAQKNPTAFYLCASSTRGMNTEAFFGQGTRLTVV.